Listed here are 30 T cell receptor beta chains from one sample, sequenced in a study of blood T cell repertoires in COVID-19. Assay: immunoSEQ multiplex PCR; the TCRdb copy retains only in-frame clones and omits some. This sample has roughly 250,000 clones; roughly 80% occur once, and the top ten carry about 4.8%. The sequenced material came from peripheral blood. These receptor sequences come from a woman in her seventies with acute or convalescent COVID-19.

This clone was counted between two and nine times. The chain is built from TRBV14 and TRBJ1-3, with D unresolved. This CDR3 has 13 amino acids. V lost 1 base to trimming and J lost 4 bases, with 5 bases between them. Germline values: CDR1 SGHDN, CDR2 FVKESK. The CDR3 DNA is TGTGCCAGCAGCCAAGTTCAAGGAAACACCATATATTTT. As protein: CASSQVQGNTIYF.

The gene calls are TRBV23-1 and TRBJ2-1; 7 bases align to TRBD2. TRBV23-1 is filed as an ORF, its function uncertain. The CDR3 consists of 12 residues. The trim removed 4 bases at V and 16 bases at J, leaving 10 bases unmatched. The CDR3 region is CASSLLRTSYFF. CDR3 nucleotides: TGCGCCAGCAGTCTCCTACGGACTAGTTATTTCTTC.

DNA of the CDR3: TGTGCCAGCAGCCAAGCTATCGTCGGTAGGAGGGACTATGGCTACACCTTC. Encoded protein: CASSQAIVGRRDYGYTF. This chain connects TRBV4-2 to TRBJ1-2; D unresolved. The CDR3 loop spans 17 amino acids. Per germline, CDR1 LGHNA and CDR2 YNFKEQ. The ends were cut back, 1 base at V and 3 bases at J, with 18 bases in the middle.

The CDR3 nucleotides are TGTGCCAGCAGTGACCTCGCAGGGGCCTATGGCTACACCTTC. As protein: CASSDLAGAYGYTF. This rearrangement joins TRBV6-4 to TRBJ1-2; D is possibly TRBD1 (6 bases). CDR1 MRHNA and CDR2 SNTAGT come from the germline V gene. This CDR3 has 14 residues. V lost 2 bases and J lost 4, with 11 bases in between.

The rearrangement links TRBV5-1 to TRBJ2-5; TRBD1 agrees at 7 bases. CDR3 length equals 14 residues. CDR1 is SGHRS and CDR2 is YFSETQ in the germline V gene. The trim removed 0 bases at V and 3 bases at J, leaving 2 bases unmatched. CDR3 DNA sequence: TGCGCCAGCAGCTTGGGGGGGACAGAAGAGACCCAGTACTTC. It codes for CASSLGGTEETQYF.

This clone came up a few times. The CDR3 bases are TGTGCCAGCAGCCCCAACAGGGTGAACACTGAAGCTTTCTTT. The encoded protein is CASSPNRVNTEAFF. This chain uses TRBV7-9 with TRBJ1-1, with a weak D call TRBD1 (6 bases). The CDR3 covers 14 residues. Looked up from germline, CDR1 is SEHNR and CDR2 is FQNEAQ (reference sequence). V lost 5 bases, J lost 0 bases, and 10 bases lay in between.

The J gene is TRBJ1-2, the V gene TRBV4-3; 9 bases map to TRBD1. The CDR3 is 15 amino acids. Germline V gene data show CDR1 as LGHNA and CDR2 as YSLEER. The V segment lost 4 bases and the J segment 8 bases; nucleotides outside the gene matches: 11. CDR3 sequence: CASSRERTGVGGYTF. CDR3 DNA: TGCGCCAGCAGCCGCGAGAGGACAGGGGTGGGGGGCTACACCTTC.

J is TRBJ2-7 and V is TRBV18, with D tentatively TRBD1 (6 bases). Trimming stripped 3 bases from V and 6 bases from J, with 18 bases between. The CDR3 has 15 amino acids. Germline V gives CDR1 KGHSH, CDR2 LQKENI. The CDR3, as DNA: TGTGCCAGCTCACCCCGGGGCAGGGGCTCCCGCGAGCAGTACTTC. This gives the protein CASSPRGRGSREQYF.

The gene calls are TRBV7-2 and TRBJ1-6; 8 bases are a match to TRBD1. Germline CDR1 SGHTA, CDR2 FQGNSA. This CDR3 is built from 16 residues. V lost 1 base, J lost 9 bases, and 8 bases stayed unmatched. The CDR3 nucleotides read TGTGCCAGCAGCTTAGTGCAAGGACAGGGTCTTTCACCCCTCCACTTT. This gives the protein CASSLVQGQGLSPLHF. Using reference TRBV7-2 and TRBJ1-6 for the parts outside the CDR3, the full variable domain is GAGVSQSPSNKVTEKGKDVELRCDPISGHTALYWYRQSLGQGLEFLIYFQGNSAPDKSGLPSDRFSAERTGGSVSTLTIQRTQQEDSAVYLCASSLVQGQGLSPLHFGNGTRLTVT.

V and J are TRBV24-1 and TRBJ2-2; D unresolved. Germline assignment: CDR1 KGHDR and CDR2 SFDVKD. The V end was cut by 3 bases, the J end by 7 bases, with 14 bases between. The CDR3 covers 15 residues. The CDR3 protein is CATSDPLKPIGELFF. The CDR3 DNA is TGTGCCACCAGTGATCCCTTGAAACCTATCGGGGAGCTGTTTTTT.

This clone was recorded many times. The chain employs TRBV18 and TRBJ2-7; D possibly corresponds to TRBD2 (7 bases). This CDR3 contains 15 residues. CDR1 is KGHSH and CDR2 is LQKENI in the germline V gene. V was cut by 3 bases and J by 0 bases, with 12 bases left in between. CDR3: CASSPGGPPSYEQYF. The DNA for the CDR3 is TGTGCCAGCTCACCGGGGGGGCCCCCCTCCTACGAGCAGTACTTC.

The sample holds a few counts of this clone. V usage is TRBV19 and J usage is TRBJ1-5; tentative D call: TRBD1 (6 bases). This CDR3 has 13 amino acids. Trimming stripped 7 bases from V and 5 bases from J, with 12 bases between. Per the germline V gene, CDR1 is LNHDA and CDR2 is SQIVND (reference sequence). The CDR3 DNA sequence: TGTGCCAGTACCGACAGGAGCGATCAGCCCCAGCATTTT. Translated, it gives CASTDRSDQPQHF.

The V gene is TRBV6-1, the J gene TRBJ1-5, with D maybe TRBD1 (6 bases). The germline CDR1 and CDR2 sequences are MNHNS and SASEGT. The germline V and J ends were trimmed by 2 bases and 0 bases, with 23 bases remaining between them. CDR3 length: 20 amino acids. The CDR3 DNA follows: TGTGCCAGCAGTGAAAGAGCTTTTCTGGACAGAATGTATAGCAATCAGCCCCAGCATTTT. This sequence encodes CASSERAFLDRMYSNQPQHF.

The V call is TRBV4-1, the J call TRBJ2-5; 9 bases agree with TRBD2. The CDR3 runs to 15 residues. Unmatched junction bases numbered 6, after V lost 2 bases and J lost 5 bases. Germline V gene lookup returns CDR1 MGHRA and CDR2 YSYEKL. CDR3 loop: CASSQLAGNLETQYF. CDR3 bases: TGCGCCAGCAGCCAACTAGCGGGGAATTTGGAGACCCAGTACTTC.

The rearrangement joins TRBV7-6 to TRBJ1-6; 8 bases line up with TRBD1. Losses at the gene ends were 4 bases for V and 3 bases for J; bases not matched to a gene: 5. The CDR3 is made up of 16 amino acids. CDR1 SGHVS and CDR2 FNYEAQ come from the germline V gene. CDR3 nucleotides: TGTGCCAGCAGCTCGGTAGGGACAGGCTATAATTCACCCCTCCACTTT. Encoded protein: CASSSVGTGYNSPLHF.

This clone is a singleton in its sample. This sequence joins TRBV7-2 and TRBJ1-1; TRBD1 matches at 8 bases. V lost 5 bases to trimming and J lost 7 bases; unmatched junction nucleotides: 6. Germline CDR1 reads SGHTA; CDR2 reads FQGNSA. The CDR3 runs to 13 residues. CDR3 DNA: TGTGCCAGCAGCGTTGACAGGGGTCGTGAAGCTTTCTTT. Amino acid sequence: CASSVDRGREAFF.

CDR3 DNA sequence: TGTGCCAGCAGCTCACAGGGCCTCTATGGCTACACCTTC. Protein sequence: CASSSQGLYGYTF. The chain recombines TRBV7-9 with TRBJ1-2; maybe TRBD1 (6 bases). The CDR3 loop spans 13 amino acids. Trimming removed 4 bases from V and 4 bases from J, with 10 bases in between. Germline V CDR1 and CDR2: SEHNR, FQNEAQ (reference sequence).

J is TRBJ1-1 and V is TRBV12-3 or TRBV12-4; D not resolved. With 1 base removed from V and 7 bases from J, the gap between germline ends came to 10 bases. There are 13 residues in the CDR3. CDR3 DNA: TGTGCCAGCAGTTTAGAGTCAGGTATTGAAGCTTTCTTT. It codes for CASSLESGIEAFF.

The V gene is TRBV10-2, the J gene TRBJ2-5; 9 bases align to TRBD1. The germline CDR1 and CDR2 sequences are WSHSY and SAAADI. The CDR3 is 15 residues long. CDR3 loop: CAAGQGVIGVETQYF. The CDR3 DNA follows: TGCGCGGCGGGACAGGGTGTTATTGGGGTGGAGACCCAGTACTTC.

V and J are TRBV2 and TRBJ1-5, with D maybe TRBD1 (5 bases). The CDR3 is 15 residues long. Germline assignment: CDR1 SNHLY and CDR2 FYNNEI. V dropped 1 base and J dropped 3 bases, with 10 bases sitting between them. The CDR3, as DNA: TGTGCCAGCAGTGAAGAAGGGACTGACAATCAGCCCCAGCATTTT. It encodes CASSEEGTDNQPQHF.

The chain carries TRBV6-5 and TRBJ1-2, with 8 bases that match TRBD1. The CDR3 is 14 amino acids. Looked up from germline, CDR1 is MNHEY and CDR2 is SVGAGI. The V segment lost 7 bases and the J segment 4 bases; nucleotides outside the gene matches: 8. As DNA, the CDR3 is TGTGCCAGCACCGCACAGGGGGGCGGCTATGGCTACACCTTC. Encoded protein: CASTAQGGGYGYTF.

V and J are TRBV12-3 or TRBV12-4 and TRBJ2-7, with unresolved D. The CDR3 has 13 amino acids. V was trimmed by 3 bases and J by 6 bases, leaving 12 bases between them. CDR3 amino acids: CASSLQAYSEQYF. DNA of the CDR3: TGTGCCAGCAGTTTGCAGGCGTACTCCGAGCAGTACTTC.

The chain uses TRBV7-9 and TRBJ2-3, with D possibly being TRBD2 (5 bases). The CDR3 runs 12 residues. Germline assignment: CDR1 SEHNR and CDR2 FQNEAQ (reference sequence). Trimming removed 5 bases from V and 5 bases from J, with 8 bases in between. The CDR3 region is CASSNSGDTQYF. The CDR3 coding sequence is TGTGCCAGCAGCAACAGCGGAGATACGCAGTATTTT.

The chain couples TRBV9 to TRBJ1-1, with 7 bases that match TRBD1. Per germline, CDR1 SGDLS and CDR2 YYNGEE. There are 15 residues in the CDR3. V shed 4 bases, J shed 2 bases, and the junction held 8 bases outside the gene matches. The CDR3 protein is CASSPPGTANTEAFF. The CDR3 region has the DNA TGTGCCAGCAGCCCACCCGGGACAGCCAACACTGAAGCTTTCTTT.

The rearrangement joins TRBV4-3 to TRBJ1-1; no firm D call. This CDR3 spans 15 amino acids. Trimming shortened V by 3 bases and J by 5 bases, and 16 bases separated the two germline ends. Germline lookup yields CDR1 LGHNA and CDR2 YSLEER. The CDR3 DNA sequence: TGCGCCAGCAGCCAGGCGGTTGGAGGCGGGACTGAAGCTTTCTTT. Amino acid sequence: CASSQAVGGGTEAFF.

This clone was detected only a few times. This chain joins TRBV30 and TRBJ2-1; 7 positions match TRBD1. This CDR3 is 13 amino acids long. Germline V gives CDR1 GTSNPN, CDR2 SVGIG (reference sequence). V lost 1 base and J lost 6; bases outside the gene matches: 3. DNA of the CDR3: TGTGCCTGGAGTGGGACAGGCTCCAATGAGCAGTTCTTC. Its translation: CAWSGTGSNEQFF.

The CDR3 loop reads CASSHPDRYTEAFF. The CDR3, as DNA: TGCGCCAGCAGCCATCCTGACAGATACACTGAAGCTTTCTTT. The V gene is TRBV4-3, the J gene TRBJ1-1; weak D call: TRBD1 (5 bases). The CDR3 sequence is 14 residues long. Trimming took 3 bases from V and 3 from J, leaving 11 bases between them. In germline, CDR1 is LGHNA, CDR2 YSLEER.

This rearrangement joins TRBV5-1 to TRBJ2-7; 9 bases line up with TRBD1. The length of the CDR3 is 14 residues. Trimming cost V 3 bases and J 5 bases; bases outside gene matches: 6. Germline V gene sequence: CDR1 SGHRS, CDR2 YFSETQ. The CDR3 is CASSSGQGTHEQYF. DNA for the CDR3: TGCGCCAGCAGCTCGGGACAGGGAACCCACGAGCAGTACTTC.

This chain links TRBV5-1 with TRBJ1-2; possible D gene TRBD1, 5 bases. Trimming took off 3 bases at V and 4 bases at J, with 13 bases between the two ends. Germline CDR1 SGHRS, CDR2 YFSETQ. The CDR3 has 14 residues. CDR3 sequence: CASSSNQGSYGYTF. CDR3 nucleotide sequence: TGCGCCAGCAGCTCAAATCAGGGCTCCTATGGCTACACCTTC.

The chain combines TRBV28 with TRBJ1-6; 7 nucleotides line up with TRBD1. The germline V gene encodes CDR1 MDHEN and CDR2 SYDVKM. The CDR3 runs 15 residues. Trimming at V came to 2 bases and at J to 6 bases, leaving 4 bases not matched to a gene. This CDR3 reads CASSLPGQANSPLHF. The CDR3 DNA follows: TGTGCCAGCAGTTTACCCGGACAGGCTAATTCACCCCTCCACTTT.